One TCR beta chain is described in this entry. One entry per CDR3 protein, without DNA, is what TCRdb gives after re-calling the 5' RACE reads. This table lists 350,000 to 500,000 distinct CDR3 sequences. The data derive from a study of monozygotic twins with inflammatory bowel disease. Per germline, CDR1 LNHDA and CDR2 SQIVND (reference sequence). The CDR3 is made up of 14 amino acids. Sequencing used blood. The V and J genes are TRBV19 and TRBJ1-2; without DNA, the TCRdb call of TRBD1 cannot be checked. The clonotype was recovered from a human donor with ulcerative colitis or Crohn's disease, or a healthy co-twin of an affected twin (not recorded which). CDR3 residues: CASSRQGNSYSYTF.